These 9 T cell receptor beta chains were sequenced from one sample in a study of OX40 agonist ivuxolimab in advanced cancers. Sequencing was performed with immunoSEQ multiplex PCR; in TCRdb, only in-frame clones are kept and a portion is missing. The sample has fewer than 65,000 clones; roughly 84% are singletons. The sequenced sample was CD4+ or CD8+ T cells sorted from blood, obtained in a trial of the OX40 agonist ivuxolimab. These receptors were obtained from an adult with an advanced solid tumor such as melanoma, head and neck, liver or kidney cancer.

J is TRBJ2-1 and V is TRBV5-4; TRBD1 agrees at 7 bases. Trimming cost V 4 bases and J 4 bases; bases outside gene matches: 5. Germline-derived CDR1 and CDR2 are SGHNT and YYREEE (reference sequence). The length of the CDR3 is 14 residues. This chain's CDR3 is CASSEKQGYNEQFF. CDR3 sequence (DNA): TGTGCCAGCAGCGAGAAACAGGGGTACAATGAGCAGTTCTTC.

The V and J genes are TRBV7-2 and TRBJ2-3; D is unresolved. This CDR3 region has 13 residues. Trimming took 0 bases from V and 6 from J, leaving 7 bases between them. Germline values: CDR1 SGHTA, CDR2 FQGNSA. The chain's CDR3 is CASSLAMADTQYF. The DNA for the CDR3 is TGTGCCAGCAGCTTAGCGATGGCTGATACGCAGTATTTT.

The chain uses TRBV28 and TRBJ2-2; TRBD1 matches 9 bases. The CDR3 runs 16 residues. The V gene's germline CDR1 is MDHEN and CDR2 SYDVKM. Trimming at V came to 5 bases and at J to 4 bases, leaving 8 bases not matched to a gene. The CDR3 sequence is CASSLSQGAGTGELFF. CDR3 DNA: TGTGCCAGCAGTCTGTCACAGGGGGCGGGCACCGGGGAGCTGTTTTTT.

V is TRBV5-4 and J is TRBJ2-5; D perhaps matches TRBD2 (6 bases). With 0 bases removed from V and 0 bases from J, the gap between germline ends came to 9 bases. From germline, CDR1 is SGHNT and CDR2 YYREEE (reference sequence). The CDR3 length is 15 residues. Here the CDR3 DNA reads TGTGCCAGCAGCTTGGGTGGAGGGTACCAAGAGACCCAGTACTTC. Amino acid sequence: CASSLGGGYQETQYF.

V gene TRBV30 combines with J gene TRBJ2-7; D is unclear. Per germline, CDR1 GTSNPN and CDR2 SVGIG (reference sequence). The CDR3 has 11 amino acids. Between the trimmed V and J ends, which lost 4 bases and 5 bases, there was a span of 9 bases. Here the CDR3 reads CAWKHLHEQYF. The CDR3, as DNA: TGTGCCTGGAAACATTTGCACGAGCAGTACTTC.

The rearrangement joins TRBV28 to TRBJ1-1; 8 positions agree with TRBD1. Germline assignment: CDR1 MDHEN and CDR2 SYDVKM. The trim removed 4 bases at V and 6 bases at J, leaving 13 bases unmatched. The CDR3 has 16 amino acids. The CDR3 protein is CASSYSQGDRGSEAFF. CDR3 bases: TGTGCCAGCAGTTATTCCCAGGGAGACAGGGGTTCTGAAGCTTTCTTT.

The chain uses TRBV19 and TRBJ2-5, with D possibly called TRBD1 or TRBD2 (5 bases each). The CDR3 sequence is 15 residues long. Deletions cut 8 bases from V and 3 bases from J, with 19 bases between. Germline V gene lookup returns CDR1 LNHDA and CDR2 SQIVND (reference sequence). The DNA of the CDR3 is TGTGCCAGTCCTTGGGAGAGGGGAAGGGAAGAGACCCAGTACTTC. Its translation is CASPWERGREETQYF.

V usage is TRBV27 and J usage is TRBJ2-1, with TRBD1 matching 7 bases. There are 13 residues in the CDR3. J was trimmed by 5 bases and V by 5 bases; bases with no gene match: 3. Per germline, CDR1 MNHEY and CDR2 SMNVEV (reference sequence). The DNA of the CDR3 is TGTGCCAGCAGTCCCGGGACAGACAATGAGCAGTTCTTC. This gives the protein CASSPGTDNEQFF.

This chain links TRBV30 with TRBJ1-6, with 7 bases identical to TRBD1. Germline trimming cut 3 bases from V and 8 bases from J; bases unmatched to any gene: 4. The CDR3 consists of 13 residues. From germline, CDR1 is GTSNPN and CDR2 SVGIG (reference sequence). DNA of the CDR3: TGTGCCTGGAGCCCCGACAGGGATTCACCCCTCCACTTT. Protein sequence: CAWSPDRDSPLHF.